This TCR beta chain is from a study of blood T cell repertoires in COVID-19 (dated by TCRdb to about 2020). For context, the study as a whole: The collaborator samples originated in the United States, Italy and Spain and spanned the acute and convalescent phases of COVID-19. Subjects who had been exposed to COVID-19, were actively infected with it, or had recovered from it provided the deeply sampled blood TCRbeta repertoires that made up the dataset. Samples were obtained from the ongoing ImmuneRACE study (first 160 participants) and from 1,254 subjects provided by 6 global collaborators. A de-identified subject ID, COVID-19 status, age in years and sex were almost always included in the sample metadata. The material from the prospective study consisted of cDNA or gDNA derived from T cells, B-cell-depleted T cells, or PBMCs. Where available, HLA class I and class II types were taken from metadata supplied by the sample provider and were not determined by assay-based typing. The repertoires were made available in a free public database intended to serve as a resource for research on the immune response to SARS-CoV-2. Overall results and qualifications from the work: The quantity of clinical and demographic metadata differed by source and by participant and was supplied without curation.

Whole blood was collected in K2EDTA tubes by collaborating institutions according to the institutions' own protocols. For TCRbeta analysis, collaborators shipped samples in one of three forms: frozen whole blood, isolated PBMCs, or DNA extracted from either of those sample types. This clone showed up just once. This receptor's antigen is unknown. Per-base quality was not reported, and no clone a single base away is much larger than it. In the germline V gene, CDR1 corresponds to MDHEN and CDR2 to SYDVKM. From the cysteine through the phenylalanine, the CDR3 covers 15 amino acids. Only CDR3 DNA is held: 45 bases, read in frame from base 1. The germline V end is reduced by 5 bases and the J end by 0 bases; junction bases left unmatched: 5. TCRbeta CDR3 regions were amplified from genomic DNA using the immunoSEQ Assay, a bias-controlled multiplex PCR. The authors' pipeline ran thus. The number of nucleated cells in each sample was estimated from the amplification of reference gene primers within the assay. To quantify the absolute abundance of each unique TCRbeta CDR3 rearrangement, sequence reads were collapsed and filtered. For each sample, productive Simpson clonality was calculated as the square root of Simpson's diversity index over productive rearrangements. Here the immuneACCESS table is served through TCRdb, limited to in-frame sequences with V and J called. Missing clones are a known gap in these copies; in checked studies unresolved V genes cover under half, and the rest lacks a known reason. That table supplies the V and J calls and clone size; D and trimming were determined from the DNA. The sample table contains approximately 68,000 clones; only one count was recorded for approximately 87% of them. Roughly 4% of the sample goes to the ten largest clones.

The sequence is built from TRBV28 and TRBJ2-5, and TRBD1 aligns with 8 junction nucleotides. Material: peripheral blood. The origin of this receptor is a man aged 50 to 60 with active COVID-19. The CDR3 sequence is CASSPRTGYQETQYF. The nucleotide sequence reads as follows: TGTGCCAGCAGTCCACGGACAGGGTACCAAGAGACCCAGTACTTC.